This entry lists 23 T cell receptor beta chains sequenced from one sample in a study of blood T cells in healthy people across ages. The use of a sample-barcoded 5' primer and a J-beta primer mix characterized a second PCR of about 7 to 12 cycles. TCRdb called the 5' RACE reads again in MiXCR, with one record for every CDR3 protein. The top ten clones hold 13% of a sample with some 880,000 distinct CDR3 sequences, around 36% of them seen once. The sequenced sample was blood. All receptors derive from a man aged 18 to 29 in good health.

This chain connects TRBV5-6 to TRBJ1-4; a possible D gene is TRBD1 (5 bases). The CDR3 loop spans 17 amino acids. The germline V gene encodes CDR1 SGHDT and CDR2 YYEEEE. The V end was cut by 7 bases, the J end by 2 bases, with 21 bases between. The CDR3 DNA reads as TGTGCCAGCGGAGCCGTATCAGGGTACGGGACTAATGAAAAACTGTTTTTT. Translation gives CASGAVSGYGTNEKLFF.

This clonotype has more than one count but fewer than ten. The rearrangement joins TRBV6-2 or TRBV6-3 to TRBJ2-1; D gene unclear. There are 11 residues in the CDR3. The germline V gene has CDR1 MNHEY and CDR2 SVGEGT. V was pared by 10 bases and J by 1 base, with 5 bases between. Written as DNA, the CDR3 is TGTGCCACCAGGTCCTACAATGAGCAGTTCTTC. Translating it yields CATRSYNEQFF.

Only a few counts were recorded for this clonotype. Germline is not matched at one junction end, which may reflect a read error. The CDR3 region is CASSFSNEQYF. CDR3 nucleotides: TGTGCCAGTAGCTTCTCCAATGAGCAGTACTTC. The J gene is TRBJ2-7, the V gene TRBV7-2; D gene unclear. The CDR3 length is 11 residues. Germline CDR1 reads SGHTA; CDR2 reads FQGNSA. Variable domain in full (rest from reference TRBV7-2 and TRBJ2-7): GAGVSQSPSNKVTEKGKDVELRCDPISGHTALYWYRQSLGQGLEFLIYFQGNSAPDKSGLPSDRFSAERTGGSVSTLTIQRTQQEDSAVYLCASSFSNEQYFGPGTRLTVT.

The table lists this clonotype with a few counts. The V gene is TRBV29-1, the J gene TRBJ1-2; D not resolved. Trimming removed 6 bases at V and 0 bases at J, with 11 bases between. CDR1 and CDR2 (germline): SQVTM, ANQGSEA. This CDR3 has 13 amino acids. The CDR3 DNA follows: TGCAGCGTGACGCATGGATCTAACTATGGCTACACCTTC. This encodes CSVTHGSNYGYTF. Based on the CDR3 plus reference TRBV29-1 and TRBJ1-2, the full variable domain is SAVISQKPSRDICQRGTSLTIQCQVDSQVTMMFWYRQQPGQSLTLIATANQGSEATYESGFVIDKFPISRPNLTFSTLTVSNMSPEDSSIYLCSVTHGSNYGYTFGSGTRLTVV.

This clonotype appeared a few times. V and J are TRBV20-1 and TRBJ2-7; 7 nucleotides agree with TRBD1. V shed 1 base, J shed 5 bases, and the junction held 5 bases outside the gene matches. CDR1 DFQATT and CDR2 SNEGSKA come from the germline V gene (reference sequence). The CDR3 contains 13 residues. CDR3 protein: CSARVPGQDEQYF. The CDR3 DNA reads TGCAGTGCTAGAGTTCCAGGACAGGACGAGCAGTACTTC.

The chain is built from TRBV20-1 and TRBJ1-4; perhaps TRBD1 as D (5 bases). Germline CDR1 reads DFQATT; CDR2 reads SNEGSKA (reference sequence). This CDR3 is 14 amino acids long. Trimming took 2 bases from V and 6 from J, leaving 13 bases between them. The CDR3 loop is CSARRAGTYEKLFF. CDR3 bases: TGCAGTGCTAGACGAGCCGGGACCTATGAAAAACTGTTTTTT.

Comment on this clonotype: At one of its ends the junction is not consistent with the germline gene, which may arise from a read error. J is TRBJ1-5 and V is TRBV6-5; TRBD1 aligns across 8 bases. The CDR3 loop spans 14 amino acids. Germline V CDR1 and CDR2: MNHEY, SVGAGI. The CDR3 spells CASSTTGVNRPQHF. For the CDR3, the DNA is TGTGCCAGCAGTACGACAGGGGTTAATCGGCCCCAGCATTTT.

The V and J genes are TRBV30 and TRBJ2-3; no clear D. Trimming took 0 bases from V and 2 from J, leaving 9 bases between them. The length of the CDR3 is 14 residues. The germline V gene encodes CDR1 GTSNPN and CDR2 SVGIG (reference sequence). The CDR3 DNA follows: TGTGCCTGGAGTGTATTGCCGTTCACAGATACGCAGTATTTT. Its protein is CAWSVLPFTDTQYF.

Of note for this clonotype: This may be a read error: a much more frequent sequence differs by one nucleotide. Here the CDR3 reads CASGVQGRTYEQYF. The CDR3 nucleotides are TGTGCCAGCGGTGTCCAGGGAAGGACCTACGAGCAGTACTTC. This chain uses TRBV2 with TRBJ2-7; D is perhaps TRBD1 (5 bases). This CDR3 region has 14 residues. V was clipped by 8 bases and J by 2 bases, with 16 bases between them. The V gene's germline CDR1 is SNHLY and CDR2 FYNNEI.

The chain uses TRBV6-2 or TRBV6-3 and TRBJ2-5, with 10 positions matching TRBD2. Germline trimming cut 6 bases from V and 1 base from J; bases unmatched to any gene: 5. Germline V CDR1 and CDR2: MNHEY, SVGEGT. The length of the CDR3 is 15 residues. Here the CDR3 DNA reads TGTGCCAGCAGGACTAGCGGGTACCTCCAAGAGACCCAGTACTTC. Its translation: CASRTSGYLQETQYF.

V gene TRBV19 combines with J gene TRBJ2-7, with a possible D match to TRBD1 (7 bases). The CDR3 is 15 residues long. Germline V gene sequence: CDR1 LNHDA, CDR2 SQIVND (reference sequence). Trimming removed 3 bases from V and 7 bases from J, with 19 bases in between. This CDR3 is CASSIGGTVRHEQYF. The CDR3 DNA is TGTGCCAGTAGTATTGGCGGGACAGTTCGGCATGAGCAGTACTTC.

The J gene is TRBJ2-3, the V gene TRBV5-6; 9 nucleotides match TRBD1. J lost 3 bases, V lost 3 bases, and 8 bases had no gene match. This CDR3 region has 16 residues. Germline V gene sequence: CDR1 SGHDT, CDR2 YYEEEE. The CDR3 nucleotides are TGTGCCAGCAGCTGGGCCGGGACAGGGATAACAGATACGCAGTATTTT. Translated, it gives CASSWAGTGITDTQYF.

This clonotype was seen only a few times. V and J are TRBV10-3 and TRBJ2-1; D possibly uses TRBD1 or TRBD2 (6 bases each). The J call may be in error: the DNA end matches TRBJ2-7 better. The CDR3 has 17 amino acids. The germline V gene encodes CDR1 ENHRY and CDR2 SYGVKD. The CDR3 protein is CAISESGGDSSYNEQYF. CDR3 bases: TGTGCCATCAGTGAGTCGGGGGGCGACAGCTCCTACAATGAGCAGTACTTC.

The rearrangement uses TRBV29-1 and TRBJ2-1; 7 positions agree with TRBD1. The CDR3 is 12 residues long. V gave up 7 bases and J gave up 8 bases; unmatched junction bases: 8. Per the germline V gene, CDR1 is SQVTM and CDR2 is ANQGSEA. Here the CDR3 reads CSEQDRADEQFF. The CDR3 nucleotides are TGCAGCGAACAAGACAGGGCGGATGAGCAGTTCTTC.

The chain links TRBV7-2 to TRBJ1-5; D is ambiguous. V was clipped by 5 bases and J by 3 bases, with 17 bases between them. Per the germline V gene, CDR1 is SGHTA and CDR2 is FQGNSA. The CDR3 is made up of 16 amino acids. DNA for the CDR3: TGTGCCAGCAGCGCGTCCCGGGAGAGAATCAATCAGCCCCAGCATTTT. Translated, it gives CASSASRERINQPQHF.

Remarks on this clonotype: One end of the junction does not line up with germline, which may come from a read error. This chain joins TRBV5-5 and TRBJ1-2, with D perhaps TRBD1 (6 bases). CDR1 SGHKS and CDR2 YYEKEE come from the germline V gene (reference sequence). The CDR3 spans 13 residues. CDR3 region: CACSLGAGIGYTF. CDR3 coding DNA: TGTGCCTGCAGCTTGGGGGCAGGGATAGGCTACACCTTC. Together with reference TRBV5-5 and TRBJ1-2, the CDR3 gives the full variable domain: DAGVTQSPTHLIKTRGQQVTLRCSPISGHKSVSWYQQVLGQGPQFIFQYYEKEERGRGNFPDRFSARQFPNYSSELNVNALLLGDSALYLCACSLGAGIGYTFGSGTRLTVV.

CDR3 nucleotides: TGCGCCAGCAGCCAAGAGTCCACAGGCACAGATACGCAGTATTTT. Translation gives CASSQESTGTDTQYF. The V gene is TRBV4-3, the J gene TRBJ2-3; no definite D call. Germline values: CDR1 LGHNA, CDR2 YSLEER. The CDR3 is 15 residues long. With 0 bases removed from V and 1 base from J, the gap between germline ends came to 8 bases.

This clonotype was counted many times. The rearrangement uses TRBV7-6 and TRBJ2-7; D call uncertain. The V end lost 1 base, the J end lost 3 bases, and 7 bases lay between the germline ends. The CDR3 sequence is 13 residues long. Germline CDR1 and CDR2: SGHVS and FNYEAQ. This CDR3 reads CASSLEPDYEQYF. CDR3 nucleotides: TGTGCCAGCAGCTTAGAACCAGACTACGAGCAGTACTTC.

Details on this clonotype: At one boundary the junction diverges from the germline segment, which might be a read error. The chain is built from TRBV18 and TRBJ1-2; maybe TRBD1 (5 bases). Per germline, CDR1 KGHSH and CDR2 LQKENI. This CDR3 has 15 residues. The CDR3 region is CTSSPAGTASYGYTF. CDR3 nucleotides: TGTACCAGCTCACCCGCTGGGACTGCTTCCTATGGCTACACCTTC.

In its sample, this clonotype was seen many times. Here the CDR3 DNA reads TGTGCCAGCAGCTTGTTCGTAGGTAATGAGCAGTTCTTC. It specifies CASSLFVGNEQFF. This rearrangement joins TRBV5-8 to TRBJ2-1; unclear D gene. Trimming took 1 base from V and 7 from J, leaving 9 bases between them. Germline V gene lookup returns CDR1 SGHTS and CDR2 YDEGEE. The CDR3 totals 13 residues.

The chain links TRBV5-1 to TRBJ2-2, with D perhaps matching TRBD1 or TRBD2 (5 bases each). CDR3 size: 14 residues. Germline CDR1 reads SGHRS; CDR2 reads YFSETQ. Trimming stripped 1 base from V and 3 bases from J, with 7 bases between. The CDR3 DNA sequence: TGCGCCAGCAGCTTGCGGGACCACACCGGGGAGCTGTTTTTT. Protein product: CASSLRDHTGELFF. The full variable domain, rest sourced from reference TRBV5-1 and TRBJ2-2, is KAGVTQTPRYLIKTRGQQVTLSCSPISGHRSVSWYQQTPGQGLQFLFEYFSETQRNKGNFPGRFSGRQFSNSRSEMNVSTLELGDSALYLCASSLRDHTGELFFGEGSRLTVL.

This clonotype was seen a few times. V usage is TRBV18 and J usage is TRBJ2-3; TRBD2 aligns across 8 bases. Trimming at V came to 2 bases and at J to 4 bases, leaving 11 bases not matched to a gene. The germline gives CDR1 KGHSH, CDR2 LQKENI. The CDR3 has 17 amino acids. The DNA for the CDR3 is TGTGCCAGCTCACCATTAAGACGGGGGGGCCGCGCAGATACGCAGTATTTT. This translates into CASSPLRRGGRADTQYF.

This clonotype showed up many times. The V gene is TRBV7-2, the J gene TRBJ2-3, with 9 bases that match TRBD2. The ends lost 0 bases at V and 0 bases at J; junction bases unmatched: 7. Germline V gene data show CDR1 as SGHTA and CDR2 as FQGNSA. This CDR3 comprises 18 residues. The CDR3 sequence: CASSLAGLAGISTDTQYF. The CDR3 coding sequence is TGTGCCAGCAGCTTAGCCGGTCTAGCGGGGATAAGCACAGATACGCAGTATTTT.